These T cell receptor beta chains were read from a single sample in a study of T cell repertoires in cytomegalovirus infection. No antigen is known for these receptors. Each CDR3 protein gets one entry after TCRdb re-called the reads with MiXCR. The sample yields hundreds of thousands of distinct CDR3 sequences, 30% to 35% seen once. The source was cultured PBMCs, collected from culture after CMV antigen stimulation. These receptors all stem from a human donor in good health (CMV status not recorded). Some clones in this sample may be carry-over from other donors' samples. Both conserved end residues are part of each CDR3. Each record gives: clone size, V gene, D gene, J gene, CDR3 DNA, CDR3 protein. A D gene is named only where the DNA matches it firmly. Expanded clones are given a class, and other clones once, few, many or no size at all.

>NA|TRBV4-3|NA|TRBJ2-1
TGCGCCAGCAGCCAGGAGTCGGCGACCCAGAACAATGAGCAGTTCTTC
CASSQESATQNNEQFF
>few|TRBV7-6|NA|TRBJ1-4
TGTGCCAGCAGCTCCCTTGCCCGCCATGAAAAACTGTTTTTT
CASSSLARHEKLFF
>NA|TRBV9|NA|TRBJ2-3
TGTGCCAGCAGCGTGAGGCCCGGGACTGGCACAGATACGCAGTATTTT
CASSVRPGTGTDTQYF
>many|TRBV7-6|NA|TRBJ2-7
TGTGCCAGCAGCTCTAGCGTACGAACCTACGAGCAGTACTTC
CASSSSVRTYEQYF
>NA|TRBV7-2|TRBD2|TRBJ2-5
TGTGCCAGCGGACTAGTGGGAGCGACCCAGTACTTC
CASGLVGATQYF
>few|TRBV11-3|TRBD2|TRBJ2-3
TGTGCCAGCAGCGCAGCGGGATCGGCGGGAGATACGCAGTATTTT
CASSAAGSAGDTQYF
>few|TRBV5-4|TRBD1|TRBJ2-1
TGTGCCAGCTCGACAGGGAGCGATGAGCAGTTCTTC
CASSTGSDEQFF
>many|TRBV7-9|TRBD1|TRBJ1-2
TGTGCCAGCAGCCGACAGGGGGAGATTTATGGCTACACCTTC
CASSRQGEIYGYTF
>few|TRBV7-9|TRBD2|TRBJ2-4
TGTGCCAGCACCCCGGGGGGGCCGAGGAACATTCAGTACTTC
CASTPGGPRNIQYF
>few|TRBV7-2|NA|TRBJ2-3
TGTGCCAGCAGCTTCGGAGAATCTACAGATACGCAGTATTTT
CASSFGESTDTQYF
>few|TRBV5-4|NA|TRBJ2-1
TGTGCCAGCAGCTCGAGCGGGTCGGGCCAGAGCCAGCAGTTCTTC
CASSSSGSGQSQQFF
>NA|TRBV7-2|NA|TRBJ1-3
TGTGCCAGCAGCCCCCAAGTCGGGACGGCCGGAAACACCATATATTTT
CASSPQVGTAGNTIYF
>NA|TRBV10-3|NA|TRBJ1-6
TGTGCCACCGAAGACAGGAGAAGTTCACCCCTCCACTTT
CATEDRRSSPLHF
>NA|TRBV5-4|TRBD2|TRBJ2-7
TGTGCCAGCAGCTTGGCGACTAGCGGGGGAGGTGAGCAGTACTTC
CASSLATSGGGEQYF
>few|TRBV12-3/TRBV12-4|TRBD2|TRBJ2-5
TGTGCCAGCAGTACCGGGACTAGCATAAAAGAGACCCAGTACTTC
CASSTGTSIKETQYF
>NA|TRBV10-3|TRBD2|TRBJ2-5
TGTGCCATCAGTGAGTCGACGGGAGGGGGTGAGACCCAGTACTTC
CAISESTGGGETQYF
>few|TRBV19|TRBD2|TRBJ2-1
TGTGCCAGTAGTTTGAGCGGGAGTAGGTATGAGCAGTTCTTC
CASSLSGSRYEQFF
>many|TRBV7-2|TRBD2|TRBJ2-1
TGTGCCAGCAGGAAATCCGGGACTAGACTATACAATGAGCAGTTCTTC
CASRKSGTRLYNEQFF
>few|TRBV12-3/TRBV12-4|TRBD1|TRBJ1-1
TGTGCCAGCTCAGGGGGGAGGAGCACTGAAGCTTTCTTT
CASSGGRSTEAFF
>NA|TRBV29-1|TRBD2|TRBJ2-7
TGCAGCGCCAACGGGGGGGGATACGAGCAGTACTTC
CSANGGGYEQYF
>NA|TRBV2|NA|TRBJ1-4
TGTGCCAGCAGCGGGGGTTTATCTAAACTGTTTTTT
CASSGGLSKLFF
>NA|TRBV19|TRBD1|TRBJ2-5
TGCGCCAGCAGCCCCTGGACAGGGGAAGAGACCCAGTACTTC
CASSPWTGEETQYF
>NA|TRBV4-3|NA|TRBJ2-1
TGCGCCAGCAGCCAAGGGTTGGGTACTGCGCAGTTCTTC
CASSQGLGTAQFF
>few|TRBV20-1|NA|TRBJ2-5
TGCAGTGCTAGATCTCAGGGGAGCTGGGAGACCCAGTACTTC
CSARSQGSWETQYF
>NA|TRBV6-2/TRBV6-3|NA|TRBJ2-7
TGTGCCAGCAGCGACTCCCTTTACGAGCAGTACTTC
CASSDSLYEQYF
>few|TRBV29-1|NA|TRBJ1-1
TGCAGCGTTGAAACGGGGAACACTGAAGCTTTCTTT
CSVETGNTEAFF
>NA|TRBV6-2/TRBV6-3|NA|TRBJ2-7
TGTGCCAACAGTTACAAAGGAGGGGAGCAGTACTTC
CANSYKGGEQYF
>NA|TRBV5-1|TRBD1|TRBJ1-1
TGCGCCAGCAGCTTGAACAGGGGATTAGGCACTGAAGCTTTCTTT
CASSLNRGLGTEAFF
>NA|TRBV6-6|TRBD1|TRBJ1-1
TGTGCCAGCAGGGCGACAGGGACGAATGAAGCTTTCTTT
CASRATGTNEAFF
>NA|TRBV5-6|NA|TRBJ2-1
TGTGCCAGCAGCTTGGTAGATGGTGAGCAGTTCTTC
CASSLVDGEQFF
>few|TRBV28|NA|TRBJ1-5
TGTGCCAGCAGTGCCCCAGGGTTGGGCGGGCCCCAGCATTTT
CASSAPGLGGPQHF
>few|TRBV7-6|NA|TRBJ2-1
TGTGCCAGCAGCACTCAGGGGACCCGCTCCTACAATGAGCAGTTCTTC
CASSTQGTRSYNEQFF
>NA|TRBV7-2|TRBD2|TRBJ2-5
TGTGCCAGCAGCCAAAGACTAGCGGGGAGGGAGACCCAGTACTTC
CASSQRLAGRETQYF
>NA|TRBV28|TRBD2|TRBJ2-1
TGTGCCAGCAGTTTATTCCGAGCGGGGGGTTATGAGCAGTTCTTC
CASSLFRAGGYEQFF
>NA|TRBV7-2|NA|TRBJ2-3
TGTGCCAGCAGCCTCTCTCCTTACACAGATACGCAGTATTTT
CASSLSPYTDTQYF
>NA|TRBV10-3|TRBD1|TRBJ2-7
TGTGCCATCAGTGAGGGGAAGGGGGCTTACGAGCAGTACTTC
CAISEGKGAYEQYF
>NA|TRBV6-2/TRBV6-3|TRBD2|TRBJ2-3
TGTGCCAGCAGTAAGCGGGAGCAGGCACAGTATTTT
CASSKREQAQYF
>few|TRBV7-2|NA|TRBJ1-3
TGTGCCAGCAGCCCTCAAACTGGAAACACCATATATTTT
CASSPQTGNTIYF
>NA|TRBV7-2|TRBD1|TRBJ1-2
TGTGCCAGCAGCCCGGGGGGTCCGGGACAGGGGCCCCGAAGCGGCTACACCTTC
CASSPGGPGQGPRSGYTF
>NA|TRBV5-5|NA|TRBJ1-1
TGTGCCAGCTGGGGGGGCGCGATGGTTGAAGCTTTCTTT
CASWGGAMVEAFF
>NA|TRBV7-2|NA|TRBJ2-7
TGTGCCAGCAGCTTAGTTGCGGCCTACGAGCAGTACTTC
CASSLVAAYEQYF
>few|TRBV12-5|TRBD2|TRBJ2-1
TGTGCTAGTGGTTTGGGACTAGCGGGAGAGGCAGGTGAGCAGTTCTTC
CASGLGLAGEAGEQFF
>many|TRBV7-2|TRBD1|TRBJ2-1
TGTGCCAGCAGCACGACAGGGTCCCCCTCGGGTGAGCAGTTCTTC
CASSTTGSPSGEQFF
>few|TRBV19|NA|TRBJ2-3
TGTGCCCCTTTTCCGCCGGCAGTTGAACAACCCACAGATACGCAGTATTTT
CAPFPPAVEQPTDTQYF
>few|TRBV6-5|TRBD1|TRBJ1-1
TGTGCCAGCAGTTATGGGACAGGGGTCCCCACTGAAGCTTTCTTT
CASSYGTGVPTEAFF
>few|TRBV27|TRBD1|TRBJ2-3
TGTGCCAGGAGGGGACAGGGGGCTTGCACAGATACGCAGTATTTT
CARRGQGACTDTQYF
>NA|TRBV6-1|NA|TRBJ2-3
TGTGCCAGCAGTGAAGCGCCCATCACAGATACGCAGTATTTT
CASSEAPITDTQYF
>many|TRBV7-2|TRBD2|TRBJ2-5
TGTGCCAGCAGCTTTGGGGGGGTTGAGACCCAGTACTTC
CASSFGGVETQYF